Below are 22 T cell receptor beta chains sequenced from a single sample in a study of T cell repertoires in cytomegalovirus infection. TCRdb ran MiXCR on the reads and lists one entry per CDR3 protein. This table holds about 490,000 distinct CDR3 sequences, 11% found once. Sequencing was performed on PBMCs. The source is a human donor in good health (CMV status not recorded). Some clones in this sample may be carry-over from other donors' samples.

This clonotype appeared a few times. The chain uses TRBV10-3 and TRBJ2-1, with 9 bases matching TRBD2. Trimming removed 3 bases from V and 2 bases from J; junction bases left unmatched: 5. The CDR3 runs 16 residues. The germline gives CDR1 ENHRY, CDR2 SYGVKD. CDR3 sequence: CAISDLAGPAYNEQFF. CDR3 nucleotide sequence: TGTGCCATCAGTGACCTAGCGGGACCGGCCTACAATGAGCAGTTCTTC.

This clonotype was recorded at least ten times. The chain links TRBV7-2 to TRBJ2-1; D ambiguous. CDR3 length: 14 residues. CDR1 SGHTA and CDR2 FQGNSA come from the germline V gene. Trimming took off 5 bases at V and 1 base at J, with 9 bases between the two ends. In DNA form, the CDR3 reads TGTGCCAGCAGCCTCCCCGCATCCTACAATGAGCAGTTCTTC. Its translation: CASSLPASYNEQFF.

This rearrangement joins TRBV20-1 to TRBJ2-5; D may correspond to TRBD1 or TRBD2 (6 bases each). The CDR3 runs to 16 residues. V was clipped by 1 base and J by 5 bases, with 20 bases between them. From germline, CDR1 is DFQATT and CDR2 SNEGSKA (reference sequence). The CDR3 region has the DNA TGCAGTGCTAGAGTGTTGTGGGGGGCAACAAGGGAGACCCAGTACTTC. Its translation is CSARVLWGATRETQYF.

The V and J genes are TRBV3-1 and TRBJ1-6, with a weak D call TRBD1 (6 bases). V was pared by 2 bases and J by 7 bases, with 9 bases between. The CDR3 is made up of 14 amino acids. The V gene's germline CDR1 is LGHDT and CDR2 YNNKEL (reference sequence). The chain's CDR3 is CASSQSRGNSPLHF. In nucleotides, the CDR3 is TGTGCCAGCAGCCAAAGCAGGGGAAATTCACCCCTCCACTTT.

This clonotype was detected many times. This chain joins TRBV7-2 and TRBJ1-1; D might be TRBD1 (6 bases). CDR3 size: 15 residues. The germline V gene encodes CDR1 SGHTA and CDR2 FQGNSA. Trimming removed 2 bases from V and 1 base from J, with 11 bases in between. The CDR3 DNA sequence: TGTGCCAGCAGCTTATTTCGGACAGCGAACACTGAAGCTTTCTTT. Translation gives CASSLFRTANTEAFF.

At least ten counts were recorded for this clonotype. The chain uses TRBV28 and TRBJ1-5; D remains unclear. The CDR3 has 14 amino acids. Germline V gene lookup returns CDR1 MDHEN and CDR2 SYDVKM. Trimming shortened V by 4 bases and J by 0 bases, and 7 bases separated the two germline ends. Here the CDR3 reads CASSSAYSNQPQHF. The CDR3 coding sequence is TGTGCCAGCAGTTCGGCTTATAGCAATCAGCCCCAGCATTTT.

This clonotype has more than one count but fewer than ten. This chain connects TRBV20-1 to TRBJ1-1; TRBD1 matches 8 bases. J lost 5 bases, V lost 5 bases, and 10 bases had no gene match. Looked up from germline, CDR1 is DFQATT and CDR2 is SNEGSKA (reference sequence). CDR3 size: 14 residues. The CDR3 nucleotides read TGCAGTGCTCCAGTCCAGGGGGCAGGGACTGAAGCTTTCTTT. This codes for CSAPVQGAGTEAFF.

This clonotype was seen at least ten times. This chain connects TRBV7-8 to TRBJ1-4; a possible D gene is TRBD1 (5 bases). This CDR3 spans 14 amino acids. CDR1 is SGHVS, CDR2 FQNEAQ, per germline. Between the trimmed V and J ends, which lost 5 bases and 4 bases, there was a span of 11 bases. The CDR3 sequence is CASSLSRGNEKLFF. The DNA for the CDR3 is TGTGCCAGCAGCCTGTCGAGGGGTAATGAAAAACTGTTTTTT.

CDR3: CASSPQRGYQGYTF. The CDR3 region has the DNA TGTGCCAGCAGCCCCCAACGCGGGTATCAGGGCTACACCTTC. J is TRBJ1-2 and V is TRBV7-2; no clear D gene. This CDR3 contains 14 residues. Trimming removed 5 bases at V and 8 bases at J, with 18 bases between. Looked up from germline, CDR1 is SGHTA and CDR2 is FQGNSA.

This clonotype was recorded many times. CDR3 in DNA: TGTGCCAGCAGCTCAAGACTAGCGGGAGTCCAAGAGACCCAGTACTTC. Its translation: CASSSRLAGVQETQYF. J is TRBJ2-5 and V is TRBV5-4, with TRBD2 matching over 12 bases. Germline loops: CDR1 SGHNT, CDR2 YYREEE (reference sequence). This CDR3 spans 16 amino acids. J lost 1 base, V lost 3 bases, and 4 bases had no gene match.

This clonotype was counted at least ten times. Here the CDR3 DNA reads TGTGCCAGCAGTCGGCGACAGGGCAATCAGCCCCAGCATTTT. Translation gives CASSRRQGNQPQHF. The V and J genes are TRBV12-3 or TRBV12-4 and TRBJ1-5, with D perhaps matching TRBD1 (6 bases). Trimming took off 5 bases at V and 2 bases at J, with 10 bases between the two ends. The CDR3 is 14 amino acids.

Only a few counts were recorded for this clonotype. The rearrangement links TRBV25-1 to TRBJ2-7; D call uncertain. Germline CDR1 reads MGHDK; CDR2 reads SYGVNS. Trimming removed 4 bases from V and 0 bases from J, with 13 bases in between. The length of the CDR3 is 15 residues. The CDR3 region is CASSATDEYSYEQYF. The CDR3 nucleotides are TGTGCCAGCAGTGCCACGGACGAGTACTCCTACGAGCAGTACTTC.

The table lists this clonotype with a few counts. The chain is built from TRBV20-1 and TRBJ2-1; possible D gene TRBD2, 6 bases. Germline lookup yields CDR1 DFQATT and CDR2 SNEGSKA (reference sequence). The V gene lost 3 bases and the J gene lost 0 bases, with 9 bases spanning the gap. CDR3 length equals 14 residues. CDR3 sequence: CSARDYSSYNEQFF. CDR3 bases: TGCAGTGCTAGGGACTACAGCTCCTACAATGAGCAGTTCTTC.

The table lists this clonotype with a few counts. This chain uses TRBV5-6 with TRBJ2-5; 9 bases line up with TRBD1. J lost 5 bases, V lost 4 bases, and 12 bases had no gene match. The CDR3 is 16 residues long. Germline lookup yields CDR1 SGHDT and CDR2 YYEEEE. DNA of the CDR3: TGTGCCAGCAGCAGAGGACTTACAGGGGGCGTTGAGACCCAGTACTTC. It translates to CASSRGLTGGVETQYF.

V and J are TRBV9 and TRBJ2-7; 9 bases are a match to TRBD1. V shed 4 bases, J shed 1 base, and the junction held 21 bases outside the gene matches. This CDR3 comprises 20 residues. CDR1 SGDLS and CDR2 YYNGEE come from the germline V gene. This chain's CDR3 is CASSPDYPKTQGAGSYEQYF. Written as DNA, the CDR3 is TGTGCCAGCAGCCCCGACTATCCGAAAACACAGGGGGCGGGTTCCTACGAGCAGTACTTC.

This clonotype appeared a few times. The chain carries TRBV6-1 and TRBJ1-4; tentative D call: TRBD1 (5 bases). Trimming took off 8 bases at V and 1 base at J, with 14 bases between the two ends. This CDR3 region has 15 residues. Germline V gene data show CDR1 as MNHNS and CDR2 as SASEGT. In DNA, the CDR3 is TGTGCCAGCGGCAGACAGTGGGGAACTAATGAAAAACTGTTTTTT. Translating it yields CASGRQWGTNEKLFF.

This clonotype has more than one count but fewer than ten. V and J are TRBV27 and TRBJ1-6; TRBD1 matches at 7 bases. The CDR3 spans 14 residues. CDR1 is MNHEY and CDR2 is SMNVEV in the germline V gene (reference sequence). V dropped 6 bases and J dropped 8; count of bases not matched to a gene: 7. CDR3 loop: CASSTTGRDSPLHF. DNA of the CDR3: TGTGCCAGCAGCACGACAGGGAGGGATTCACCCCTCCACTTT.

This clonotype has a count of ten or more. The V call is TRBV20-1, the J call TRBJ2-3; no definite D call. Trimming took 4 bases from V and 6 from J, leaving 14 bases between them. The germline V gene has CDR1 DFQATT and CDR2 SNEGSKA (reference sequence). This CDR3 comprises 13 residues. The CDR3 here is CSAKQFSSDTQYF. The CDR3 bases are TGCAGTGCTAAACAGTTCTCTTCGGATACGCAGTATTTT.

This clonotype was counted only a few times. The J gene is TRBJ1-5, the V gene TRBV18; TRBD1 is a possible D gene (5 bases). The CDR3 length is 13 residues. In germline, CDR1 is KGHSH, CDR2 LQKENI. Trimming removed 5 bases at V and 11 bases at J, with 16 bases between. The CDR3 protein is CASSTGPALAQHF. CDR3 in DNA: TGTGCCAGCTCAACAGGTCCGGCTCTAGCCCAGCATTTT.

V is TRBV29-1 and J is TRBJ2-3; D is ambiguous. This CDR3 has 13 amino acids. Trimming cost V 6 bases and J 2 bases, with 12 bases left between them. Germline V gene sequence: CDR1 SQVTM, CDR2 ANQGSEA. The CDR3 loop is CSVAEIPTDTQYF. The DNA of the CDR3 is TGCAGCGTGGCGGAGATCCCCACAGATACGCAGTATTTT.

The chain carries TRBV29-1 and TRBJ2-2; no clear D gene. V was clipped by 7 bases and J by 0 bases, with 15 bases between them. The germline gives CDR1 SQVTM, CDR2 ANQGSEA. The CDR3 loop spans 15 amino acids. CDR3 in amino acids: CSALSRVSNTGELFF. CDR3 bases: TGCAGCGCTCTTTCCCGGGTCTCGAACACCGGGGAGCTGTTTTTT.

The V call is TRBV27, the J call TRBJ2-7; 10 bases fit TRBD1. The CDR3 runs to 15 residues. The J segment lost 5 bases and the V segment lost 3 bases, leaving 7 bases of the junction unmatched. CDR1 is MNHEY, CDR2 SMNVEV, per germline (reference sequence). CDR3 DNA sequence: TGTGCCAGCAGTTTCTTAGGGGACAGGGGAAACGAGCAGTACTTC. Protein: CASSFLGDRGNEQYF.